The 18 T cell receptor beta chains given below trace back to one sample, sequenced in a study of tissue T cells after allogeneic stem cell transplantation. The assay was immunoSEQ multiplex PCR, and TCRdb's table has in-frame clones only and misses some. This table holds several thousand clones, approximately 59% found once. Sequencing used tissue from the jejunum, obtained at autopsy. The receptors stem from a male donor aged 60 or older with lung cancer.

The chain uses TRBV6-2 or TRBV6-3 and TRBJ2-1, with 11 bases lining up with TRBD2. The CDR3 covers 16 residues. J gave up 7 bases and V 4 bases, and 9 bases lay outside the gene matches. Germline CDR1 and CDR2: MNHEY and SVGEGT. The CDR3 region is CASSSLSGRARNEQFF. DNA for the CDR3: TGTGCCAGCAGTTCCCTTAGCGGGAGGGCCCGGAATGAGCAGTTCTTC.

The chain recombines TRBV5-1 with TRBJ1-2; 7 positions agree with TRBD1. Germline V gives CDR1 SGHRS, CDR2 YFSETQ. The CDR3 covers 15 residues. J gave up 0 bases and V 4 bases, and 6 bases lay outside the gene matches. CDR3 sequence reads: CASSKGQTSNYGYTF. Here the CDR3 DNA reads TGCGCCAGCAGCAAGGGACAGACTTCTAACTATGGCTACACCTTC.

The rearrangement uses TRBV5-1 and TRBJ2-7; the match to TRBD2 covers 8 bases. The germline V gene encodes CDR1 SGHRS and CDR2 YFSETQ. The CDR3 runs to 16 residues. The J segment lost 0 bases and the V segment lost 0 bases, leaving 5 bases of the junction unmatched. CDR3 loop: CASSLGAGANSYEQYF. The CDR3 DNA reads TGCGCCAGCAGCTTGGGAGCGGGGGCCAACTCCTACGAGCAGTACTTC.

This chain connects TRBV5-1 to TRBJ2-1, with 12 bases that match TRBD2. Losses at the gene ends were 1 base for V and 6 bases for J; bases not matched to a gene: 8. This CDR3 contains 17 residues. CDR1 is SGHRS and CDR2 is YFSETQ in the germline V gene. The CDR3 sequence: CASSLSSGRAWSNEQFF. The CDR3 coding sequence is TGCGCCAGCAGCTTGTCTAGCGGGAGGGCCTGGTCCAATGAGCAGTTCTTC.

The chain carries TRBV13 and TRBJ2-7, with TRBD1 matching 7 bases. The CDR3 is made up of 14 amino acids. Trimming at V came to 5 bases and at J to 4 bases, leaving 8 bases not matched to a gene. Germline V gene sequence: CDR1 PRHDT, CDR2 FYEKMQ (reference sequence). The CDR3 DNA reads as TGTGCCAGCAGCGGAGAACAGGGGATATACGAGCAGTACTTC. This translates into CASSGEQGIYEQYF.

This chain links TRBV30 with TRBJ2-1, with TRBD2 as a possible D gene (6 bases). V was pared by 3 bases and J by 10 bases, with 10 bases between. CDR1 is GTSNPN, CDR2 SVGIG, per germline (reference sequence). The CDR3 is 11 amino acids. In DNA form, the CDR3 reads TGTGCCTGGAGCCCCAGCGGGGAGCAGTTCTTC. The encoded protein is CAWSPSGEQFF.

Details on this clone: The conserved phenylalanine or tryptophan normally closing the CDR3 is absent here, so this likely arose from a read error. The DNA is left out, because the CDR3 cannot be placed on it with certainty; the CDR3 is given as TCRdb lists it. J is TRBJ1-2 and V is TRBV6-2 or TRBV6-3. The CDR3 is 13 residues long, counting both termini. The germline CDR1 and CDR2 sequences are MNHEY and SVGEGT. Here the CDR3 reads CASSRLRTGALHL.

This clone was found once. The chain couples TRBV28 to TRBJ1-4; 9 nucleotides match TRBD1. Germline V gene lookup returns CDR1 MDHEN and CDR2 SYDVKM. Germline trimming cut 5 bases from V and 2 bases from J; bases unmatched to any gene: 3. The CDR3 sequence is 15 residues long. CDR3 residues: CASSHRGLTNEKLFF. CDR3 nucleotide sequence: TGTGCCAGCAGTCACAGGGGGCTGACTAATGAAAAACTGTTTTTT.

The chain links TRBV5-1 to TRBJ1-1; D remains unclear. This CDR3 has 14 residues. Trimming pared 3 bases from V and 4 bases from J, leaving 13 bases between. Germline CDR1 reads SGHRS; CDR2 reads YFSETQ. CDR3 coding DNA: TGCGCCAGCAGCTCGTCCGGGATGGGCACTGAAGCTTTCTTT. Translated, it gives CASSSSGMGTEAFF.

This clone is classed as medium-sized. The chain couples TRBV7-9 to TRBJ2-7; 9 bases match TRBD2. Germline V gene sequence: CDR1 SEHNR, CDR2 FQNEAQ (reference sequence). The CDR3 has 15 amino acids. The J segment lost 3 bases and the V segment lost 1 base, leaving 4 bases of the junction unmatched. The CDR3 reads CASSLEASGNYEQYF. CDR3 in DNA: TGTGCCAGCAGCTTAGAGGCTAGCGGGAACTACGAGCAGTACTTC.

CDR3 loop: CASSLGRGLMETQYF. CDR3 bases: TGTGCCAGCAGTTTGGGCAGGGGGCTTATGGAGACCCAGTACTTC. This chain links TRBV27 with TRBJ2-5; 8 bases align to TRBD1. Losses at the gene ends were 3 bases for V and 5 bases for J; bases not matched to a gene: 8. Germline CDR1 and CDR2: MNHEY and SMNVEV (reference sequence). This CDR3 has 15 residues.

This clone is medium-sized. This chain links TRBV2 with TRBJ2-2, with a possible D match to TRBD1 (6 bases). The V and J ends lost 5 bases and 5 bases respectively, with 9 bases between them. The length of the CDR3 is 13 residues. Germline assignment: CDR1 SNHLY and CDR2 FYNNEI. The CDR3 spells CASSSRGTGELFF. DNA of the CDR3: TGTGCCAGCAGTAGTAGGGGGACCGGGGAGCTGTTTTTT.

The chain uses TRBV30 and TRBJ2-6, with TRBD2 identical over 9 bases. CDR1 and CDR2 from the germline V gene are GTSNPN and SVGIG (reference sequence). This CDR3 spans 16 amino acids. V trimming: 2 bases; J trimming: 3 bases; junction bases outside the gene matches: 5. As DNA, the CDR3 is TGTGCCTGGAGTAGGGTAGCGGGAGATGGGGCCAACGTCCTGACTTTC. Protein sequence: CAWSRVAGDGANVLTF.

The gene calls are TRBV24-1 and TRBJ2-5; TRBD2 matches at 14 bases. CDR3 size: 18 residues. The J segment lost 4 bases and the V segment lost 1 base, leaving 7 bases of the junction unmatched. Germline lookup yields CDR1 KGHDR and CDR2 SFDVKD. CDR3 residues: CATSDLGLAGGPGETQYF. The CDR3 DNA follows: TGTGCCACCAGTGATTTAGGACTAGCGGGAGGCCCCGGAGAGACCCAGTACTTC.

This chain joins TRBV4-2 and TRBJ2-1; D is possibly TRBD1 (5 bases). Trimming shortened V by 3 bases and J by 8 bases, and 17 bases separated the two germline ends. CDR3 size: 15 residues. CDR1 and CDR2 from the germline V gene are LGHNA and YNFKEQ. This CDR3 reads CASSQQGLPEYEQFF. Written as DNA, the CDR3 is TGTGCCAGCAGCCAGCAGGGATTACCGGAGTATGAGCAGTTCTTC.

V usage is TRBV7-2 and J usage is TRBJ2-1; perhaps TRBD1 as D (5 bases). The CDR3 is made up of 13 amino acids. CDR1 SGHTA and CDR2 FQGNSA come from the germline V gene. Deletions cut 5 bases from V and 3 bases from J, with 8 bases between. The CDR3 protein is CASSPDSYNEQFF. The CDR3 DNA reads as TGTGCCAGCAGCCCCGACAGCTACAATGAGCAGTTCTTC.

The J gene is TRBJ2-5, the V gene TRBV9, with 7 bases lining up with TRBD2. This CDR3 spans 15 amino acids. Trimming at V came to 0 bases and at J to 2 bases, leaving 4 bases not matched to a gene. Germline values: CDR1 SGDLS, CDR2 YYNGEE. Here the CDR3 reads CASSVAASGQETQYF. CDR3 nucleotide sequence: TGTGCCAGCAGCGTAGCGGCTAGCGGACAAGAGACCCAGTACTTC.

The chain employs TRBV11-2 and TRBJ1-4; 9 bases map to TRBD1. This CDR3 region has 16 residues. With V trimmed by 6 bases and J by 2 bases, 7 bases remained unmatched. Germline values: CDR1 SGHAT, CDR2 FQNNGV. The CDR3 sequence: CASRLDRGRTNEKLFF. Written as DNA, the CDR3 is TGTGCCAGCAGATTGGACAGGGGTCGGACTAATGAAAAACTGTTTTTT.